The 21 T cell receptor beta chains in this list originate from one sample, sequenced in a study of naive CD8 T cells in extremely preterm neonates. Assay: immunoSEQ multiplex PCR; the TCRdb copy retains only in-frame clones and omits some. The table shows about 7,000 clones, with just under 98% occurring only once. The sample consisted of naive CD8+ T cells from blood. These receptors originate from a human donor in good health.

The V call is TRBV2, the J call TRBJ2-1, with a weak D call TRBD2 (5 bases). The CDR3 contains 15 residues. V was clipped by 1 base and J by 4 bases, with 11 bases between them. Germline V CDR1 and CDR2: SNHLY, FYNNEI. Here the CDR3 reads CASSEGRAGYNEQFF. The CDR3 coding sequence is TGTGCCAGCAGTGAAGGGCGGGCGGGTTACAATGAGCAGTTCTTC. Full variable domain (outside the CDR3, taken from reference TRBV2 and TRBJ2-1): EPEVTQTPSHQVTQMGQEVILRCVPISNHLYFYWYRQILGQKVEFLVSFYNNEISEKSEIFDDQFSVERPDGSNFTLKIRSTKLEDSAMYFCASSEGRAGYNEQFFGPGTRLTVL.

The genes are TRBV2 and TRBJ1-5; no definite D call. V shed 2 bases and J shed 0 bases, with 8 bases lying between them. CDR1 is SNHLY and CDR2 is FYNNEI in the germline V gene. The CDR3 extends over 15 amino acids. DNA of the CDR3: TGTGCCAGCAGTGAATCCGGTAATAGCAATCAGCCCCAGCATTTT. It encodes CASSESGNSNQPQHF. Supplemented by reference TRBV2 and TRBJ1-5, the full variable domain reads EPEVTQTPSHQVTQMGQEVILRCVPISNHLYFYWYRQILGQKVEFLVSFYNNEISEKSEIFDDQFSVERPDGSNFTLKIRSTKLEDSAMYFCASSESGNSNQPQHFGDGTRLSIL.

The V gene is TRBV14, the J gene TRBJ1-1, with 10 bases aligning to TRBD1. Germline CDR1 reads SGHDN; CDR2 reads FVKESK. V lost 4 bases to trimming and J lost 3 bases; unmatched junction nucleotides: 11. The length of the CDR3 is 17 residues. In DNA form, the CDR3 reads TGTGCCAGCAGCCTCCTTGGACAGGGGGGTCGAGACACTGAAGCTTTCTTT. This translates into CASSLLGQGGRDTEAFF.

The chain couples TRBV10-2 to TRBJ2-1; tentative D call: TRBD2 (5 bases). The CDR3 runs to 14 residues. CDR1 WSHSY and CDR2 SAAADI come from the germline V gene. V was pared by 4 bases and J by 7 bases, with 14 bases between. CDR3 coding DNA: TGCGCCAGCAGTGGACTACTCAATCAGAATGAGCAGTTCTTC. This encodes CASSGLLNQNEQFF.

The chain uses TRBV27 and TRBJ2-7, with D possibly matching TRBD1 (5 bases). V was cut by 5 bases and J by 0 bases, with 11 bases left in between. This CDR3 contains 14 residues. Germline CDR1 is MNHEY and CDR2 is SMNVEV (reference sequence). CDR3 coding DNA: TGTGCCAGCAGTGGGGCATTTAGCTCCTACGAGCAGTACTTC. Its protein is CASSGAFSSYEQYF.

The V gene is TRBV4-1, the J gene TRBJ1-5; D is unclear. This CDR3 region has 15 residues. V was pared by 1 base and J by 4 bases, with 11 bases between. Germline assignment: CDR1 MGHRA and CDR2 YSYEKL. In DNA, the CDR3 is TGCGCCAGCAGCCAAGTGGAGGGTTCAAATCAGCCCCAGCATTTT. Amino acid sequence: CASSQVEGSNQPQHF.

The chain links TRBV28 to TRBJ2-7; TRBD2 might be the D (5 bases). Germline values: CDR1 MDHEN, CDR2 SYDVKM. The CDR3 runs 15 residues. V lost 3 bases to trimming and J lost 2 bases, with 14 bases between them. The CDR3 loop reads CASSFRRGRAYEQYF. As DNA, the CDR3 is TGTGCCAGCAGTTTTAGGCGTGGGCGGGCCTACGAGCAGTACTTC.

The gene calls are TRBV13 and TRBJ1-4, with 10 bases identical to TRBD1. The CDR3 covers 17 residues. Germline V gene data show CDR1 as PRHDT and CDR2 as FYEKMQ (reference sequence). Trimming cost V 2 bases and J 9 bases; bases outside gene matches: 12. CDR3 amino acids: CASSLTDSGTGDQKLFF. The CDR3, as DNA: TGTGCCAGCAGCTTAACAGATTCCGGGACAGGGGATCAAAAACTGTTTTTT.

The CDR3 DNA sequence: TGTGCCAGCAGCCCCCCAGTTGGGGGGACGCCCTACAATGAGCAGTTCTTC. This sequence encodes CASSPPVGGTPYNEQFF. V and J are TRBV9 and TRBJ2-1, with D tentatively TRBD2 (6 bases). This CDR3 has 17 residues. The V and J ends lost 4 bases and 2 bases respectively, with 19 bases between them. Germline V gene sequence: CDR1 SGDLS, CDR2 YYNGEE.

CDR3 DNA sequence: TGTGCCAGCAGTTACTCGGGAGATTTGAACACTGAAGCTTTCTTT. This gives the protein CASSYSGDLNTEAFF. V is TRBV6-6 and J is TRBJ1-1; D remains ambiguous. Trimming cost V 0 bases and J 0 bases, with 8 bases left between them. This CDR3 has 15 residues. CDR1 and CDR2 (germline): MNHNY, SVGAGI (reference sequence).

This clone was found once. J is TRBJ2-7 and V is TRBV7-6; 11 positions agree with TRBD1. Looked up from germline, CDR1 is SGHVS and CDR2 is FNYEAQ. Trimming took 5 bases from V and 4 from J; bases not matched to a gene: 4. This CDR3 comprises 14 residues. The DNA for the CDR3 is TGTGCCAGCAGCGCCGGGACAGGGGGATACGAGCAGTACTTC. The encoded protein is CASSAGTGGYEQYF.

J is TRBJ1-2 and V is TRBV28; D perhaps matches TRBD1 (5 bases). Germline loops: CDR1 MDHEN, CDR2 SYDVKM. The CDR3 sequence is 13 residues long. The V and J ends lost 8 bases and 7 bases respectively, with 17 bases between them. CDR3 amino acids: CASVREAGGGYTF. The CDR3 DNA sequence: TGTGCCAGCGTCAGGGAGGCAGGCGGTGGCTACACCTTC.

This sequence joins TRBV7-9 and TRBJ2-5; 11 nucleotides line up with TRBD2. Near its end, the DNA agrees better with TRBJ2-7, so the J call may be wrong. Germline V CDR1 and CDR2: SEHNR, FQNEAQ (reference sequence). The CDR3 has 15 amino acids. In DNA, the CDR3 is TGTGCCAGCAGCTTAGTGGCTAGCGGGGGGTACGAGCAGTACTTC. Translated: CASSLVASGGYEQYF.

The V gene is TRBV5-1, the J gene TRBJ2-7; the D gene is possibly TRBD2 (5 bases). V shed 5 bases and J shed 3 bases, with 15 bases lying between them. Germline-derived CDR1 and CDR2 are SGHRS and YFSETQ. This CDR3 spans 14 amino acids. The CDR3: CASSLSGLYYEQYF. For the CDR3, the DNA is TGCGCCAGCAGTCTGTCCGGACTGTACTACGAGCAGTACTTC.

This sequence joins TRBV20-1 and TRBJ2-5; TRBD2 matches at 7 bases. The CDR3 is made up of 11 amino acids. In germline, CDR1 is DFQATT, CDR2 SNEGSKA (reference sequence). After removal of 5 bases from V and 8 bases from J, the junction contained 5 bases not matched to a gene. In nucleotides, the CDR3 is TGCAGTGCTTTGACTAGCAATACCCAGTACTTC. Protein sequence: CSALTSNTQYF.

This chain uses TRBV29-1 with TRBJ2-7; 9 positions match TRBD1. The V and J ends lost 0 bases and 5 bases, in that order; junction bases with no gene match: 11. The CDR3 loop spans 16 amino acids. Germline V gene sequence: CDR1 SQVTM, CDR2 ANQGSEA. The CDR3 DNA reads TGCAGCGTTGAAGAGGGGGGACAGGGAAGGCGGGACGAGCAGTACTTC. It codes for CSVEEGGQGRRDEQYF.

This chain connects TRBV28 to TRBJ1-1; weak D call: TRBD1 (5 bases). This CDR3 region has 14 residues. V was cut by 6 bases and J by 1 base, with 12 bases left in between. CDR1 and CDR2 from the germline V gene are MDHEN and SYDVKM. The CDR3 loop reads CASSLRGANTEAFF. The CDR3 coding sequence is TGTGCCAGCAGCCTCCGTGGGGCGAACACTGAAGCTTTCTTT. Full variable domain (rest looked up from reference TRBV28 and TRBJ1-1): DVKVTQSSRYLVKRTGEKVFLECVQDMDHENMFWYRQDPGLGLRLIYFSYDVKMKEKGDIPEGYSVSREKKERFSLILESASTNQTSMYLCASSLRGANTEAFFGQGTRLTVV.

The chain recombines TRBV4-2 with TRBJ1-1; 8 bases line up with TRBD1. The V and J ends lost 0 bases and 1 base, in that order; junction bases with no gene match: 1. Germline CDR1 LGHNA, CDR2 YNFKEQ. The CDR3 sequence is 15 residues long. As DNA, the CDR3 is TGTGCCAGCAGCCAAGAAACAGGGGGGAACACTGAAGCTTTCTTT. Translation gives CASSQETGGNTEAFF.

This chain uses TRBV4-1 with TRBJ2-3; possibly TRBD1 for D (5 bases). The CDR3 contains 17 residues. The germline V gene encodes CDR1 MGHRA and CDR2 YSYEKL. V was shortened by 2 bases and J by 2 bases, with 17 bases between the two germline ends. CDR3 DNA: TGCGCCAGCAGCCAAATAGGGGCAAGTCTCACCACAGATACGCAGTATTTT. Its protein product is CASSQIGASLTTDTQYF.

This chain links TRBV27 with TRBJ1-2; 7 bases fit TRBD1. V was pared by 1 base and J by 4 bases, with 9 bases of the junction left unmatched. CDR1 is MNHEY and CDR2 is SMNVEV in the germline V gene (reference sequence). The CDR3 loop spans 16 amino acids. CDR3 DNA sequence: TGTGCCAGCAGTTTATTGTTCGAGGGGGCGAGCTATGGCTACACCTTC. Translating gives CASSLLFEGASYGYTF.

For this clone: It is unclear where the CDR3 begins or ends on the DNA, so no DNA is shown, and the CDR3 is as TCRdb lists it. The chain uses TRBV12-2 and TRBJ1-2; the tabulated D call, TRBD1, remains unverified against the DNA. TRBV12-2 is assigned pseudogene status. Both ends counted, the CDR3 spans 18 residues. CDR3 in amino acids: CASRLAWGQGASARGYTF.